This TCR beta chain is drawn from a study of cytomegalovirus exposure and HLA in healthy donors. The V end lost 1 base, the J end lost 9 bases, and 4 bases lay between the germline ends. This CDR3 has 10 residues. Germline values: CDR1 GTSNPN, CDR2 SVGIG (reference sequence). 60 Vbeta and 13 Jbeta primers were used in PCR. Only in-frame clones appear in the TCRdb table, and some are missing; sequencing was by immunoSEQ multiplex PCR. Of fewer than 200,000 clones listed, roughly 80% were seen once; the top ten hold 5.7%. This cohort consisted of healthy bone marrow donors. This clone occurred a few times.

The gene calls are TRBV30 and TRBJ2-1; D is unresolved. The receptor comes from a man in his forties or fifties in good health and CMV-seronegative. Input material: PBMCs. The CDR3 region has the DNA TGTGCCTGGAGTGCGGTTGAGCAGTTCTTC. Protein product: CAWSAVEQFF.